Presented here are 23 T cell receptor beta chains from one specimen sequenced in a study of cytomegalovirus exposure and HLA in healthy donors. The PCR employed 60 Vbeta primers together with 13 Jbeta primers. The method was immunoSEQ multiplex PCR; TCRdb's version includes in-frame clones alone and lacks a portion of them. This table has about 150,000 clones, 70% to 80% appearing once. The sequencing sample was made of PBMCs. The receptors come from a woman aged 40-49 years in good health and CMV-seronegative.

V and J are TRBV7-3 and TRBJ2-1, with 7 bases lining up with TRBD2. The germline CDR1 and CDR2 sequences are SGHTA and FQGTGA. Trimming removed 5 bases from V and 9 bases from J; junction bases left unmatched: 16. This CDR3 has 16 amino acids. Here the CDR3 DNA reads TGTGCCAGCAGCCCTCTTAGCGGGCGACCCAGCCTTGAGCAGTTCTTC. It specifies CASSPLSGRPSLEQFF.

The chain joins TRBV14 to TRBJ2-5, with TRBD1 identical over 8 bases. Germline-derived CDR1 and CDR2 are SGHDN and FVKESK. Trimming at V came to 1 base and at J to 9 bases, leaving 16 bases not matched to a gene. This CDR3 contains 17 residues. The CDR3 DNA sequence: TGTGCCAGCAGCCAAGGGACAGGGTCACAGGCGAGGAGGGCCCAGTACTTC. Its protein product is CASSQGTGSQARRAQYF.

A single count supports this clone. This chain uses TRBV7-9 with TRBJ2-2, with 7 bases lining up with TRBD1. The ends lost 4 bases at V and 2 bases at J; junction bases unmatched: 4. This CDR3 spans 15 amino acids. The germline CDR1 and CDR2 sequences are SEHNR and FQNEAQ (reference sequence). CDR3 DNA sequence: TGTGCCAGCAGCTCAACAGGGGTCAACACCGGGGAGCTGTTTTTT. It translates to CASSSTGVNTGELFF.

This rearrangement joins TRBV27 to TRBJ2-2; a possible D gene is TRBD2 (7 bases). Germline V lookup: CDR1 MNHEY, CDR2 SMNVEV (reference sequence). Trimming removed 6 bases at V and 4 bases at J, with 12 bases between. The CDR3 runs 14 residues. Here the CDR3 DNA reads TGTGCCAGCAGGTGGGGGGGCGGCACCGGGGAGCTGTTTTTT. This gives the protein CASRWGGGTGELFF.

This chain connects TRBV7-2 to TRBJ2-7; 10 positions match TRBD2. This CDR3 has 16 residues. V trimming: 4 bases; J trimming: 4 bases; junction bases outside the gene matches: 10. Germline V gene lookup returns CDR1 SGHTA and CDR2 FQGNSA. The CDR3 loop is CASSYDSGREPYEQYF. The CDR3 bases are TGTGCCAGCAGCTACGACAGCGGGAGGGAGCCATACGAGCAGTACTTC.

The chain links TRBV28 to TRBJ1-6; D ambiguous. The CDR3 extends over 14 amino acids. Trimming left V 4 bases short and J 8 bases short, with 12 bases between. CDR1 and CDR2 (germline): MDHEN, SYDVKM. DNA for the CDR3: TGTGCCAGCAGTTCTCACCAGGATTATTCACCCCTCCACTTT. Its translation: CASSSHQDYSPLHF.

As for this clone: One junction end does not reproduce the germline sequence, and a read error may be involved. CDR3 coding DNA: TGTGCTAGCAGCCCGATCCCCCGCGGGGTTCCGCCGGATGAGCAGTTCTTC. Translating gives CASSPIPRGVPPDEQFF. V usage is TRBV7-7 and J usage is TRBJ2-1; tentative D call: TRBD2 (6 bases). The CDR3 is 17 amino acids. Germline CDR1 and CDR2: SSHAT and FNYEAQ (reference sequence). The variable domain in full, with the rest retrieved from reference TRBV7-7 and TRBJ2-1, is GAGVSQSPRYKVTKRGQDVTLRCDPISSHATLYWYQQALGQGPEFLTYFNYEAQPDKSGLPSDRFSAERPEGSISTLTIQRTEQRDSAMYRCASSPIPRGVPPDEQFFGPGTRLTVL.

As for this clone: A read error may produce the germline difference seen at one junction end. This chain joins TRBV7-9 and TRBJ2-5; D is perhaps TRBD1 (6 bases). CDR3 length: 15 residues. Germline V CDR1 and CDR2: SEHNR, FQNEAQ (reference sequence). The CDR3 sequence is CSSSFLYRALETQYF. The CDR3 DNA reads TGTTCCAGCAGCTTCCTTTACAGGGCACTGGAGACCCAGTACTTC.

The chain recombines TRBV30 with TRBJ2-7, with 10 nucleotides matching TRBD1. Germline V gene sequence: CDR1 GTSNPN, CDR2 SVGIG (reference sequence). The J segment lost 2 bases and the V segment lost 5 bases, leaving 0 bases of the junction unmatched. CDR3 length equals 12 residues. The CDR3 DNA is TGTGCCTGGGGACAGGGGGCCTACGAGCAGTACTTC. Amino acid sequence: CAWGQGAYEQYF.

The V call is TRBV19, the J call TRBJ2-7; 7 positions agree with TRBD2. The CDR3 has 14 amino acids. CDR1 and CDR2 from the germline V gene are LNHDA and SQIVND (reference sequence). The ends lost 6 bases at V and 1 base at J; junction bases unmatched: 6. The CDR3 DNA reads TGTGCCAGTAGACCACCGGGACTATCCTACGAGCAGTACTTC. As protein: CASRPPGLSYEQYF. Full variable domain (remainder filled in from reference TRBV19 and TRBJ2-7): DGGITQSPKYLFRKEGQNVTLSCEQNLNHDAMYWYRQDPGQGLRLIYYSQIVNDFQKGDIAEGYSVSREKKESFPLTVTSAQKNPTAFYLCASRPPGLSYEQYFGPGTRLTVT.

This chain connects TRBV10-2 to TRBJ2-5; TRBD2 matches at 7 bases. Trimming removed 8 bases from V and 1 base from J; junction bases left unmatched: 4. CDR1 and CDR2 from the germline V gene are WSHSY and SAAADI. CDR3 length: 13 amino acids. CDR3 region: CASSLAAQETQYF. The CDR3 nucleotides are TGCGCCAGCTCTCTAGCGGCCCAAGAGACCCAGTACTTC.

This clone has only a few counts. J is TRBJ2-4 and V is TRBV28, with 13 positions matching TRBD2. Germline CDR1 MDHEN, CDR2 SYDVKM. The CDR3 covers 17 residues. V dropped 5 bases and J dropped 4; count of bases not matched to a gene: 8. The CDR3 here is CASSRRTSGGPKNIQYF. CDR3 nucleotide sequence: TGTGCCAGCAGTCGCCGGACTAGCGGGGGACCTAAAAACATTCAGTACTTC.

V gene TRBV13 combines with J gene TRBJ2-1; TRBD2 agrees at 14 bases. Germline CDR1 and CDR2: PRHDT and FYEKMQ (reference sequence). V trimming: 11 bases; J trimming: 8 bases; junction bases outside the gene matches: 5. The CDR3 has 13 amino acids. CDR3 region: CAGKTSGGDEQFF. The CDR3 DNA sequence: TGTGCCGGGAAGACTAGCGGGGGGGATGAGCAGTTCTTC.

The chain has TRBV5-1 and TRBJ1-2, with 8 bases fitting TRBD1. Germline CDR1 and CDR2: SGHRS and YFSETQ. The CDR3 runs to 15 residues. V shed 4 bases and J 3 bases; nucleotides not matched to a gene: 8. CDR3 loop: CASSQSGGAHYGYTF. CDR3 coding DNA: TGCGCCAGCAGCCAATCAGGGGGCGCTCACTATGGCTACACCTTC.

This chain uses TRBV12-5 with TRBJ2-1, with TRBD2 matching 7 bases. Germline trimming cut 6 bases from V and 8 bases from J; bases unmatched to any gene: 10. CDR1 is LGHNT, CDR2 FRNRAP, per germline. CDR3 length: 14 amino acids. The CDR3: CASGLSGKRDEQFF. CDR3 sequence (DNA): TGTGCTAGTGGCCTGAGCGGGAAGCGCGATGAGCAGTTCTTC.

CDR3 sequence: CASSPDRVGYSGYTF. CDR3 in DNA: TGTGCCAGTAGCCCGGACAGGGTAGGTTACTCTGGCTACACCTTC. The rearrangement joins TRBV19 to TRBJ1-2; 8 positions match TRBD1. V lost 6 bases to trimming and J lost 7 bases; unmatched junction nucleotides: 13. The CDR3 is 15 amino acids. CDR1 and CDR2 from the germline V gene are LNHDA and SQIVND (reference sequence).

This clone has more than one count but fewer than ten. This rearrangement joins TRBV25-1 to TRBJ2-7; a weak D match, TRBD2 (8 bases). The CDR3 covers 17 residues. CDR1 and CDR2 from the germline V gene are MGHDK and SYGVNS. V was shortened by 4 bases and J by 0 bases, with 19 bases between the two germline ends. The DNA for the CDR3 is TGTGCCAGCAGTGGCCCCCAGGGGGGGACTAGCTCCTACGAGCAGTACTTC. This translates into CASSGPQGGTSSYEQYF.

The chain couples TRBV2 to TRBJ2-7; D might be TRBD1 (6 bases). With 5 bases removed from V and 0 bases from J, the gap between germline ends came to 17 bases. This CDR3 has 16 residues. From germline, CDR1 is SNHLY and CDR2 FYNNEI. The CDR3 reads CASSSNPDRTSYEQYF. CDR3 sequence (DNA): TGTGCCAGCAGTAGCAACCCGGACAGAACCTCCTACGAGCAGTACTTC.

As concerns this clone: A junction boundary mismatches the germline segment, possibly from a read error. The CDR3 nucleotides are TGCAGCGTTGAAGGGCAGCTAGCCAAAAACAGTCAGTACTTC. This codes for CSVEGQLAKNSQYF. V gene TRBV29-1 combines with J gene TRBJ2-4; D possibly corresponds to TRBD2 (5 bases). Germline CDR1 and CDR2: SQVTM and ANQGSEA. The CDR3 is made up of 14 amino acids.

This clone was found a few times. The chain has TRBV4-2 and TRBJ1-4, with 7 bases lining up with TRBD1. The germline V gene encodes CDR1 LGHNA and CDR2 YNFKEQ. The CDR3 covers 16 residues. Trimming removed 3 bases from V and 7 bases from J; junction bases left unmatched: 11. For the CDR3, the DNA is TGTGCCAGCAGCCAGCGTTCCAGGGGGGCCCCTGAAAAACTGTTTTTT. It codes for CASSQRSRGAPEKLFF.

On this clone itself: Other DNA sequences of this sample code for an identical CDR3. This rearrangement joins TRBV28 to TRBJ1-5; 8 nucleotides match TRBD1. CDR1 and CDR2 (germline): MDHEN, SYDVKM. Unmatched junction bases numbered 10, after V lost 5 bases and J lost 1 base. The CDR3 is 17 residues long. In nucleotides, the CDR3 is TGTGCCAGCAGTCCGATCAGGCAGGGGGCAAGCAATCAGCCCCAGCATTTT. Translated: CASSPIRQGASNQPQHF.

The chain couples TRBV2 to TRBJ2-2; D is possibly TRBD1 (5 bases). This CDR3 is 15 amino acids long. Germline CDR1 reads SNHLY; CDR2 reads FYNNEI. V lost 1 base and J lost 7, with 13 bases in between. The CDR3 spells CASSEEARVDGELFF. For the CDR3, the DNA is TGTGCCAGCAGTGAAGAGGCCAGGGTGGACGGGGAGCTGTTTTTT.

The CDR3 region has the DNA TGTGCCAGCAGTCCAAGGACAGGGGGCAGGACTGAAGCTTTCTTT. The encoded protein is CASSPRTGGRTEAFF. The rearrangement links TRBV27 to TRBJ1-1; 11 nucleotides line up with TRBD1. Looked up from germline, CDR1 is MNHEY and CDR2 is SMNVEV (reference sequence). Germline trimming cut 5 bases from V and 5 bases from J; bases unmatched to any gene: 7. This CDR3 contains 15 residues.